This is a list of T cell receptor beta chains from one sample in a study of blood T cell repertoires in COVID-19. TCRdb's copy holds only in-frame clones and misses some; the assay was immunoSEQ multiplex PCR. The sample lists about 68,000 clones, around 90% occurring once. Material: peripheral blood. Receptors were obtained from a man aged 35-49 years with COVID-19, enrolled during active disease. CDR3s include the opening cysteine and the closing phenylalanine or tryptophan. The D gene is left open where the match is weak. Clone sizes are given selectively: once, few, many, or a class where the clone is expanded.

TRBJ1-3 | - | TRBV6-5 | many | CASSYGQTSGNTIYF | TGTGCCAGCAGTTACGGTCAGACTTCTGGAAACACCATATATTTT
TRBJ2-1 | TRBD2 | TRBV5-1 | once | CASSQSGGDPYNEQFF | TGCGCCAGCAGTCAAAGCGGGGGGGATCCCTACAATGAGCAGTTCTTC
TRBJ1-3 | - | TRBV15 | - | CATSRQTPGNTIYF | TGTGCCACCAGCAGACAGACACCTGGAAACACCATATATTTT
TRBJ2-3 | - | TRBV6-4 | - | CASSPQGIGDTQYF | TGTGCCAGCAGTCCACAGGGAATTGGAGATACGCAGTATTTT
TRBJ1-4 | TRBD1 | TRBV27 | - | CASSLSWAGGASVGLFF | TGTGCCAGCAGTTTATCGTGGGCAGGGGGCGCGTCGGTTGGGCTGTTTTTT
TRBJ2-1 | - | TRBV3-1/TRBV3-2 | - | CASSQGALGNEQFF | TGTGCCAGCAGCCAAGGAGCACTAGGCAATGAGCAGTTCTTC
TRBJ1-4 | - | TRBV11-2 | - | CASSLLTNEKLFF | TGTGCCAGCAGCTTACTTACTAATGAAAAACTGTTTTTT
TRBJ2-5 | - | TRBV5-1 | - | CASSFSRGSQETQYF | TGCGCCAGCAGCTTCTCCCGGGGGTCCCAAGAGACCCAGTACTTC
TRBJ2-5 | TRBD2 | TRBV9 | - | CASSPISGGAETQYF | TGTGCCAGCAGCCCCATAAGCGGGGGGGCGGAGACCCAGTACTTC
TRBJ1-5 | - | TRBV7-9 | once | CASSRIGDQPQHF | TGTGCCAGCAGCCGAATAGGAGATCAGCCCCAGCATTTT
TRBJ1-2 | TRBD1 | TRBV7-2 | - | CASSLGQGLNYGYTF | TGTGCCAGCAGCTTAGGACAGGGTCTAAATTATGGCTACACCTTC
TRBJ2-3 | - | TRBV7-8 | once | CASGSLDTQYF | TGTGCCAGCGGGAGCCTGGATACGCAGTATTTT
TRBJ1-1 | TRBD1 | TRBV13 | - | CASSPTGGYTEAFF | TGTGCCAGCAGCCCAACAGGGGGCTACACTGAAGCTTTCTTT
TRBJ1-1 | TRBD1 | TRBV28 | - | CASRSGQMNTEAFF | TGTGCCAGCAGATCGGGACAGATGAACACTGAAGCTTTCTTT
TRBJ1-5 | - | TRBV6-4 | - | CASSANSQHF | TGTGCCAGCAGTGCAAATTCCCAGCATTTT
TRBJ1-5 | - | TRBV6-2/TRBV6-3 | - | CASSIDRTNQPQHF | TGTGCCAGCAGTATCGACAGGACTAATCAGCCCCAGCATTTT
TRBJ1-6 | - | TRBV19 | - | CASSHSFPNSPLHF | TGTGCCAGTAGTCACAGCTTCCCGAATTCACCCCTCCACTTT
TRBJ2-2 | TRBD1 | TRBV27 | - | CASRRQGPYTGELFF | TGTGCCAGCAGACGACAGGGGCCATACACCGGGGAGCTGTTTTTT
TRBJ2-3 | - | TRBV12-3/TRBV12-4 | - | CASSLQTDTQYF | TGTGCCAGCAGCCTTCAGACAGATACGCAGTATTTT
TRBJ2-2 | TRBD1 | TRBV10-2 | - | CASSGQGLNTGELFF | TGCGCCAGCAGTGGACAGGGGCTAAACACCGGGGAGCTGTTTTTT
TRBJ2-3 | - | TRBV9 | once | CASSVLKGAGRTDTQYF | TGTGCCAGCAGCGTTCTGAAGGGGGCGGGGCGCACAGATACGCAGTATTTT
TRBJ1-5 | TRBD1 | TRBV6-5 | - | CASSPDRGSNQPQHF | TGTGCCAGCAGCCCCGACAGGGGTAGCAATCAGCCCCAGCATTTT
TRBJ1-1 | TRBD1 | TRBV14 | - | CASRAGGMNTEAFF | TGTGCCAGCAGAGCAGGGGGAATGAACACTGAAGCTTTCTTT
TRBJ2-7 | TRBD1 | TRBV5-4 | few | CASSLGQGGYYEQYF | TGTGCCAGCAGCTTAGGACAGGGGGGTTACTACGAGCAGTACTTC
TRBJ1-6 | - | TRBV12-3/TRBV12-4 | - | CASKDRQYSPLHF | TGTGCCAGCAAGGACAGACAATATTCACCCCTCCACTTT
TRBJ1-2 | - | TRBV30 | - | CAWSVEGRGYTF | TGTGCCTGGAGTGTTGAGGGAAGGGGCTACACCTTC
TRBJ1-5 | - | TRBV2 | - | CASSAQVNQPQHF | TGTGCCAGCAGTGCTCAGGTTAATCAGCCCCAGCATTTT
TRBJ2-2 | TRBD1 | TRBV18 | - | CASSPPGQGINTGELFF | TGTGCCAGCTCACCCCCGGGACAGGGTATAAACACCGGGGAGCTGTTTTTT
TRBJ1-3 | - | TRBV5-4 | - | CASSRGGSEPGNTIYF | TGTGCCAGCAGCCGCGGAGGGAGCGAACCTGGAAACACCATATATTTT
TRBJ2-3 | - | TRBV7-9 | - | CASSFRQSTDTQYF | TGTGCCAGCAGCTTCCGACAGAGCACAGATACGCAGTATTTT
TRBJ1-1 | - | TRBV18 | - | CASFGDTEAFF | TGTGCCAGCTTCGGGGACACTGAAGCTTTCTTT
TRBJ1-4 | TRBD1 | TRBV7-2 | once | CASSQDRVDEKLFF | TGTGCCAGCAGCCAGGACAGGGTGGACGAAAAACTGTTTTTT
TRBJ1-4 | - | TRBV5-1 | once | CASSMGGGATNEKLFF | TGCGCCAGCAGCATGGGGGGAGGGGCAACTAATGAAAAACTGTTTTTT
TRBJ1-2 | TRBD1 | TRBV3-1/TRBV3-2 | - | CASSPQWTGDYGYTF | TGTGCCAGCAGCCCACAATGGACAGGGGACTATGGCTACACCTTC
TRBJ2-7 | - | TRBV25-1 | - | CASGDRIHEQYF | TGTGCCAGCGGAGACAGGATCCACGAGCAGTACTTC
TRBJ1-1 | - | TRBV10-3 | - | CAIGGVDTEAFF | TGTGCCATCGGCGGGGTAGACACTGAAGCTTTCTTT
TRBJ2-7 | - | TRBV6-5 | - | CASSYVGTPIYEQYF | TGTGCCAGCAGTTATGTAGGGACACCCATCTACGAGCAGTACTTC
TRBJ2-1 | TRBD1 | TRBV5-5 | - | CASSRQGTLGYNEQFF | TGTGCCAGCAGCAGACAGGGTACCCTGGGCTACAATGAGCAGTTCTTC
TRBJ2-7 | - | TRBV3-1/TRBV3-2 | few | CASSQGTPEQYF | TGTGCCAGCAGCCAAGGGACACCCGAGCAGTACTTC
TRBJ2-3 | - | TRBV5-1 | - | CASSRGGPGTDTQYF | TGCGCCAGCAGCAGGGGGGGGCCGGGCACAGATACGCAGTATTTT
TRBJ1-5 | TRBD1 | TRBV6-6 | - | CASSHGQVNQPQHF | TGTGCCAGCAGCCACGGACAGGTCAATCAGCCCCAGCATTTT
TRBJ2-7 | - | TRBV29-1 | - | CSVGAASYEQYF | TGCAGCGTTGGAGCCGCTTCCTACGAGCAGTACTTC
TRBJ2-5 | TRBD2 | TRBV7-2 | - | CASARGLPETQYF | TGTGCCTCCGCTCGGGGACTACCAGAGACCCAGTACTTC
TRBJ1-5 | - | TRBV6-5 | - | CASSYSLAGQPQHF | TGTGCCAGCAGTTACTCTTTGGCGGGTCAGCCCCAGCATTTT
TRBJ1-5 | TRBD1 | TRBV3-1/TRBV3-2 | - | CASSQGTGSSQPQHF | TGTGCCAGCAGCCAAGGGACAGGGTCGAGTCAGCCCCAGCATTTT